Presented here are 6 T cell receptor beta chains from one specimen sequenced in a study of cytotoxic CD8 clonotypes in ibrutinib-treated CLL. The repertoire was sequenced with immunoSEQ multiplex PCR; TCRdb's copy has only in-frame clones and lacks some. The profile shows roughly 200,000 clones, approximately 72% of them singletons. The starting material was PBMCs, obtained after 24 months of ibrutinib treatment. The receptors come from a human donor with chronic lymphocytic leukemia.

The CDR3 sequence: CASSLIGEGEQYF. The CDR3 nucleotides read TGTGCCAGCAGTTTAATCGGGGAAGGAGAGCAGTACTTC. This sequence joins TRBV28 and TRBJ2-7; a possible D gene is TRBD2 (5 bases). V was cut by 2 bases and J by 7 bases, with 12 bases left in between. The CDR3 length is 13 residues. Per the germline V gene, CDR1 is MDHEN and CDR2 is SYDVKM.

V gene TRBV9 combines with J gene TRBJ2-2; D remains unclear. Per the germline V gene, CDR1 is SGDLS and CDR2 is YYNGEE. CDR3 length equals 14 residues. V lost 0 bases to trimming and J lost 9 bases, with 12 bases between them. The CDR3 region has the DNA TGTGCCAGCAGCGTAGTAGACGCCAGCTGGGAGCTGTTTTTT. It translates to CASSVVDASWELFF. Drawing the rest from reference TRBV9 and TRBJ2-2, the complete variable domain is DSGVTQTPKHLITATGQRVTLRCSPRSGDLSVYWYQQSLDQGLQFLIQYYNGEERAKGNILERFSAQQFPDLHSELNLSSLELGDSALYFCASSVVDASWELFFGEGSRLTVL.

The V call is TRBV9, the J call TRBJ2-1; the match to TRBD2 covers 10 bases. CDR3 length: 14 amino acids. Germline-derived CDR1 and CDR2 are SGDLS and YYNGEE. Germline trimming cut 9 bases from V and 9 bases from J; bases unmatched to any gene: 12. CDR3 coding DNA: TGTGCCATCAGGACTAGCGGTTCACGTGGTGAGCAGTTCTTC. Its protein is CAIRTSGSRGEQFF.

The chain combines TRBV11-2 with TRBJ2-1; tentatively, D is TRBD1 or TRBD2 (5 bases each). The CDR3 runs 14 residues. Germline-derived CDR1 and CDR2 are SGHAT and FQNNGV. Trimming stripped 1 base from V and 5 bases from J, with 9 bases between. The CDR3 sequence is CASSLAGPNNEQFF. In DNA, the CDR3 is TGTGCCAGCAGCTTAGCGGGGCCCAACAATGAGCAGTTCTTC.

This rearrangement joins TRBV7-3 to TRBJ2-1; 9 bases map to TRBD1. Germline trimming cut 5 bases from V and 4 bases from J; bases unmatched to any gene: 6. The CDR3 runs 15 residues. Per germline, CDR1 SGHTA and CDR2 FQGTGA. The CDR3 sequence is CASSQDRGGYNEQFF. The DNA of the CDR3 is TGTGCCAGCAGCCAGGACAGGGGAGGATACAATGAGCAGTTCTTC.

The chain links TRBV7-9 to TRBJ2-1; 8 bases line up with TRBD2. Germline V gives CDR1 SEHNR, CDR2 FQNEAQ (reference sequence). This CDR3 has 16 residues. Trimming cost V 5 bases and J 1 base; bases outside gene matches: 7. In nucleotides, the CDR3 is TGTGCCAGCAGCCGGTACGCGGGAGGTTCCTACAATGAGCAGTTCTTC. It is translated as CASSRYAGGSYNEQFF.